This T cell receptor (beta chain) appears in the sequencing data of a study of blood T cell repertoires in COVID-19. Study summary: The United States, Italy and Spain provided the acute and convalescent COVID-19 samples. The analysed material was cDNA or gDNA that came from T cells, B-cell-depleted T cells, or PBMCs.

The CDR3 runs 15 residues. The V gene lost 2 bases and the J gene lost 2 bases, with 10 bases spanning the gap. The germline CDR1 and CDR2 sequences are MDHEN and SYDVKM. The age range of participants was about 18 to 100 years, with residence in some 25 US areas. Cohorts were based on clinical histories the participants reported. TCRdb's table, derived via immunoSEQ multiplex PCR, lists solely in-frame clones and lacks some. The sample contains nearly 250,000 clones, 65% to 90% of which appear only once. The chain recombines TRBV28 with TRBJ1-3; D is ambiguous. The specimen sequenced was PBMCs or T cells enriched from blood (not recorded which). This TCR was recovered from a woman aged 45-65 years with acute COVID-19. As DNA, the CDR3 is TGTGCCAGCAGTTTAATTGTGGGCCCTGGAAACACCATATATTTT. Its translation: CASSLIVGPGNTIYF.